This T cell receptor (beta chain) was recorded in a study of blood T cells in healthy people across ages. Through a sample-barcoded 5' primer and a J-beta primer mix, a second PCR was run for roughly 7 to 12 cycles. Tagging of each cDNA molecule was performed by a template-switch adaptor with 12 random nucleotides. TCRdb fed the 5' RACE reads into MiXCR, producing one record per CDR3 protein. The data hold fewer than 750,000 distinct CDR3 sequences, with roughly 48% observed a single time. In this sample, this clonotype turned up a few times. The ends were cut back, 0 bases at V and 8 bases at J, with 13 bases in the middle. The CDR3 contains 14 residues.

The sample taken for sequencing was blood. The TCR comes from a man of 80 years or more in good health. This rearrangement joins TRBV12-3 or TRBV12-4 to TRBJ1-1; possibly TRBD1 for D (5 bases). CDR3 protein: CASSLASGTDEAFF. The CDR3 nucleotides read TGTGCCAGCAGTTTAGCGTCAGGGACTGACGAAGCTTTCTTT.